Below, one TCR beta chain is given with its context. Assay: immunoSEQ multiplex PCR; the TCRdb copy retains only in-frame clones and omits some. The data contain about 16,000 clones, 80% to 90% of them seen just once; the ten biggest clones take up about two thirds. This sample was included in a study of OX40 agonist ivuxolimab in advanced cancers. About the study: The patients got ivuxolimab, which is an agonistic anti-OX40 (CD134) antibody.

Trimming removed 1 base from V and 3 bases from J, with 10 bases in between. Germline-derived CDR1 and CDR2 are GTSNPN and SVGIG (reference sequence). There are 14 residues in the CDR3. The source material was CD4+ or CD8+ T cells sorted from blood, sampled in a trial of the OX40 agonist ivuxolimab. The source is an adult with an advanced solid tumor such as melanoma, head and neck, liver or kidney cancer. This chain links TRBV30 with TRBJ2-4; possibly TRBD2 for D (6 bases). The CDR3 here is CAWSGLGGKNIQYF. In DNA form, the CDR3 reads TGTGCCTGGAGTGGCCTGGGAGGCAAAAACATTCAGTACTTC.